Given below is one T cell receptor beta chain in context. Its antigen is undetermined. CDR3 length: 14 residues. CDR1 and CDR2 from the germline V gene are KGHSH and LQKENI. V was clipped by 3 bases and J by 6 bases, with 15 bases between them. These data come from a study of glioma-infiltrating T cells. General study findings and limits: Very few CDR3 sequences were shared between tissue and blood. Gliomas, especially low-grade, showed above-expected tissue-blood divergence; non-neoplastic patients showed below.

The iRepertoire nested amplicon-rescue multiplex PCR amplified TCR alpha and beta CDR3s from RNA. Input was about 85-400 ng of tissue mRNA or PBMC total RNA. One entry per CDR3 protein, called by TCRdb with MiXCR from the multiplex PCR reads. There are about 130,000 distinct CDR3 sequences in the sample; about 25% occur only once, and approximately 26% lies in the top ten. The specimen sequenced was glioma tissue, nonneoplastic brain tissue, or PBMCs (not recorded which). This TCR came from a human donor with low-grade glioma or glioblastoma, undergoing nonglioma brain surgery, or in good health (not recorded which). This chain joins TRBV18 and TRBJ2-7; D remains unclear. The CDR3, as DNA: TGTGCCAGCTCACCGGGCCCGGAGCGAGGCGAGCAGTACGTC. Protein product: CASSPGPERGEQYV.